One and the same sample provided the 27 T cell receptor beta chains below, sequenced in a study of shared clonotypes between healthy human individuals. TCRdb keeps only in-frame clones here, not all; method: immunoSEQ multiplex PCR. Of roughly 1,500,000 clones listed, 98% are singletons. Input material: naive CD4+ T cells sorted from blood. Stated subset: CD45RA+ positively selected. The receptors originated from a man aged 25-45 years in good health.

This chain joins TRBV7-9 and TRBJ2-2; 9 bases match TRBD2. This CDR3 has 18 residues. Losses at the gene ends were 4 bases for V and 1 base for J; bases not matched to a gene: 10. Germline values: CDR1 SEHNR, CDR2 FQNEAQ (reference sequence). Written as DNA, the CDR3 is TGTGCCAGCAGCTCGAGGCCTCTAGCGGGGATGAACACCGGGGAGCTGTTTTTT. Protein sequence: CASSSRPLAGMNTGELFF.

The chain employs TRBV10-2 and TRBJ2-7; 9 bases match TRBD1. The CDR3 is 15 residues long. Per the germline V gene, CDR1 is WSHSY and CDR2 is SAAADI. Trimming removed 7 bases from V and 1 base from J; junction bases left unmatched: 8. CDR3 sequence: CASMNRDRVSYEQYF. In DNA form, the CDR3 reads TGCGCCAGCATGAACCGGGACAGGGTTTCCTACGAGCAGTACTTC.

For this clone: Other DNA sequences in the same sample also yield this CDR3. CDR3 coding DNA: TGTGCCAGCAGCCACAGGGGGGTGTACGAGCAGTACTTC. Translated, it gives CASSHRGVYEQYF. The chain has TRBV7-2 and TRBJ2-7; TRBD1 matches at 8 bases. This CDR3 is built from 13 residues. Germline CDR1 and CDR2: SGHTA and FQGNSA. Trimming took 5 bases from V and 4 from J; bases not matched to a gene: 4.

The rearrangement joins TRBV10-3 to TRBJ2-2, with D unclear. Trimming shortened V by 0 bases and J by 7 bases, and 0 bases separated the two germline ends. Germline loops: CDR1 ENHRY, CDR2 SYGVKD. The CDR3 has 11 residues. The CDR3 coding sequence is TGTGCCATCAGTGAGTCCGGGGAGCTGTTTTTT. Translated: CAISESGELFF.

V and J are TRBV28 and TRBJ2-1, with 9 bases matching TRBD1. The J segment lost 5 bases and the V segment lost 5 bases, leaving 7 bases of the junction unmatched. Per germline, CDR1 MDHEN and CDR2 SYDVKM. This CDR3 has 15 residues. The CDR3 sequence: CASSTAGTGNNEQFF. The CDR3 DNA reads as TGTGCCAGCAGTACTGCCGGGACAGGGAACAATGAGCAGTTCTTC.

This clone has a handful of counts. The chain combines TRBV29-1 with TRBJ2-7; TRBD1 might be the D (7 bases). With 7 bases removed from V and 6 bases from J, the gap between germline ends came to 19 bases. CDR3 size: 13 residues. Germline assignment: CDR1 SQVTM and CDR2 ANQGSEA. The CDR3 DNA reads TGCAGCGCCTACCCAGGGGGGTCAGCCGAGCAGTACTTC. Residues: CSAYPGGSAEQYF.

V usage is TRBV14 and J usage is TRBJ2-1; D possibly corresponds to TRBD2 (6 bases). Trimming stripped 5 bases from V and 6 bases from J, with 17 bases between. There are 15 residues in the CDR3. Germline V gene sequence: CDR1 SGHDN, CDR2 FVKESK. The CDR3 spells CASSAFGGRVNEQFF. The CDR3 DNA follows: TGTGCCAGCAGCGCCTTTGGGGGGAGAGTCAATGAGCAGTTCTTC.

The chain employs TRBV14 and TRBJ2-3, with D unresolved. Trimming took 4 bases from V and 7 from J, leaving 9 bases between them. CDR1 and CDR2 from the germline V gene are SGHDN and FVKESK. CDR3 length: 12 residues. CDR3 sequence reads: CASSPKAHTQYF. Here the CDR3 DNA reads TGTGCCAGCAGCCCTAAAGCGCATACGCAGTATTTT. The whole variable domain, remainder taken from reference TRBV14 and TRBJ2-3, is EAGVTQFPSHSVIEKGQTVTLRCDPISGHDNLYWYRRVMGKEIKFLLHFVKESKQDESGMPNNRFLAERTGGTYSTLKVQPAELEDSGVYFCASSPKAHTQYFGPGTRLTVL.

V gene TRBV5-6 combines with J gene TRBJ1-3; D remains ambiguous. Germline V gives CDR1 SGHDT, CDR2 YYEEEE. The length of the CDR3 is 17 residues. The germline V and J ends were trimmed by 2 bases and 4 bases, with 19 bases remaining between them. For the CDR3, the DNA is TGTGCCAGCAGCTTCACGGCCAGCGTAGATCCCGGAAACACCATATATTTT. It specifies CASSFTASVDPGNTIYF.

Comments on this clone: The same CDR3 can be traced to other DNA sequences in this sample. The chain links TRBV5-1 to TRBJ1-1; the D gene is possibly TRBD1 (6 bases). V shed 3 bases and J shed 1 base, with 10 bases lying between them. Germline V lookup: CDR1 SGHRS, CDR2 YFSETQ. The CDR3 spans 14 residues. The CDR3 reads CASSSGQPNTEAFF. The CDR3, as DNA: TGCGCCAGCAGCTCGGGACAACCGAACACTGAAGCTTTCTTT.

The J gene is TRBJ2-3, the V gene TRBV7-4; the match to TRBD2 covers 15 bases. V lost 1 base to trimming and J lost 2 bases; unmatched junction nucleotides: 10. Germline assignment: CDR1 SGHVT and CDR2 SQSDAQ. The CDR3 loop spans 20 amino acids. The CDR3 sequence is CASSLVGTSGRIVFTDTQYF. The CDR3 DNA follows: TGTGCCAGCAGCTTAGTCGGGACTAGCGGGAGGATCGTGTTCACAGATACGCAGTATTTT.

This chain connects TRBV5-4 to TRBJ2-7; 12 bases line up with TRBD2. Germline V CDR1 and CDR2: SGHNT, YYREEE (reference sequence). CDR3 size: 13 residues. The J segment lost 5 bases and the V segment lost 5 bases, leaving 2 bases of the junction unmatched. The CDR3 here is CASRTSGRNEQYF. DNA of the CDR3: TGTGCCAGCAGAACTAGCGGGAGGAACGAGCAGTACTTC. Full variable domain (outside the CDR3, taken from reference TRBV5-4 and TRBJ2-7): ETGVTQSPTHLIKTRGQQVTLRCSSQSGHNTVSWYQQALGQGPQFIFQYYREEENGRGNFPPRFSGLQFPNYSSELNVNALELDDSALYLCASRTSGRNEQYFGPGTRLTVT.

The chain's CDR3 is CSATGADGYTF. The CDR3 nucleotides are TGCAGTGCCACAGGGGCGGATGGCTACACCTTC. The chain has TRBV20-1 and TRBJ1-2; TRBD1 agrees at 7 bases. Germline CDR1 is DFQATT and CDR2 is SNEGSKA (reference sequence). The CDR3 is 11 amino acids. V gave up 6 bases and J gave up 6 bases; unmatched junction bases: 4.

The chain recombines TRBV19 with TRBJ2-1; 8 bases are shared with TRBD1. The J segment lost 0 bases and the V segment lost 8 bases, leaving 6 bases of the junction unmatched. The V gene's germline CDR1 is LNHDA and CDR2 SQIVND (reference sequence). The CDR3 loop spans 15 amino acids. This CDR3 reads CASLRTGSSYNEQFF. For the CDR3, the DNA is TGTGCCAGTTTACGGACAGGGAGCTCCTACAATGAGCAGTTCTTC.

The CDR3 here is CASSPGATSYEQYF. The CDR3 bases are TGTGCCAGCTCACCAGGGGCCACCTCCTACGAGCAGTACTTC. The chain employs TRBV18 and TRBJ2-7, with a weak D call TRBD1 (5 bases). The germline V and J ends were trimmed by 2 bases and 0 bases, with 8 bases remaining between them. The CDR3 contains 14 residues. Germline V lookup: CDR1 KGHSH, CDR2 LQKENI.

As concerns this clone: Other nucleotide sequences from this sample produce the same CDR3. The chain is built from TRBV18 and TRBJ2-7; D is undetermined. Trimming shortened V by 2 bases and J by 4 bases, and 9 bases separated the two germline ends. The germline V gene has CDR1 KGHSH and CDR2 LQKENI. There are 13 residues in the CDR3. The CDR3 is CASSPSQIYEQYF. The CDR3 DNA reads as TGTGCCAGCTCACCATCCCAGATTTACGAGCAGTACTTC.

The chain uses TRBV5-4 and TRBJ1-1; tentative D call: TRBD1 (5 bases). The CDR3 covers 16 residues. The germline gives CDR1 SGHNT, CDR2 YYREEE (reference sequence). Trimming took 5 bases from V and 3 from J, leaving 20 bases between them. CDR3 DNA: TGTGCCAGCAGTTCTGTAAACGGGGGTGAGGACACTGAAGCTTTCTTT. This encodes CASSSVNGGEDTEAFF.

The rearrangement links TRBV28 to TRBJ1-4, with a tentative D call TRBD1 (5 bases). The CDR3 covers 14 residues. The germline V gene has CDR1 MDHEN and CDR2 SYDVKM. V was pared by 5 bases and J by 0 bases, with 7 bases between. In nucleotides, the CDR3 is TGTGCCAGCAGTACGACAGCAACTAATGAAAAACTGTTTTTT. Translated, it gives CASSTTATNEKLFF. Full variable domain (rest looked up from reference TRBV28 and TRBJ1-4): DVKVTQSSRYLVKRTGEKVFLECVQDMDHENMFWYRQDPGLGLRLIYFSYDVKMKEKGDIPEGYSVSREKKERFSLILESASTNQTSMYLCASSTTATNEKLFFGSGTQLSVL.

This chain connects TRBV15 to TRBJ1-2; D possibly corresponds to TRBD1 (5 bases). There are 15 residues in the CDR3. The germline CDR1 and CDR2 sequences are LNHNV and YYDKDF (reference sequence). V shed 0 bases and J shed 4 bases, with 12 bases lying between them. CDR3 sequence (DNA): TGTGCCACCAGCAGAGACCCAGGGAGAGGCTATGGCTACACCTTC. It encodes CATSRDPGRGYGYTF.

The chain is built from TRBV28 and TRBJ1-4, with TRBD1 as a possible D gene (6 bases). Trimming stripped 6 bases from V and 7 bases from J, with 15 bases between. The CDR3 sequence is 14 residues long. In germline, CDR1 is MDHEN, CDR2 SYDVKM. CDR3 bases: TGTGCCAGCAGCTCCACAGGGACCGGTGAAAAACTGTTTTTT. Residues: CASSSTGTGEKLFF.

V usage is TRBV19 and J usage is TRBJ2-1; TRBD1 might be the D (5 bases). V lost 7 bases and J 6 bases, leaving 19 bases between the germline ends. The CDR3 loop spans 15 amino acids. The germline CDR1 and CDR2 sequences are LNHDA and SQIVND (reference sequence). The DNA of the CDR3 is TGTGCCAGTAAAATCAGGGATAAAGAATCCAATGAGCAGTTCTTC. It encodes CASKIRDKESNEQFF.

V and J are TRBV6-5 and TRBJ2-7; TRBD2 agrees at 8 bases. CDR3 length: 15 amino acids. V dropped 7 bases and J dropped 7; count of bases not matched to a gene: 15. The V gene's germline CDR1 is MNHEY and CDR2 SVGAGI. CDR3 DNA sequence: TGTGCCAGCACGGAGCGGGAGAAGACTCTGGGAGAGCAGTACTTC. Encoded protein: CASTEREKTLGEQYF.

This chain connects TRBV29-1 to TRBJ2-3; possible D gene TRBD1, 6 bases. Germline CDR1 is SQVTM and CDR2 is ANQGSEA. CDR3 length: 14 amino acids. Trimming pared 4 bases from V and 2 bases from J, leaving 13 bases between. CDR3 loop: CSVVVQGYTDTQYF. The CDR3 DNA reads as TGCAGCGTTGTAGTACAGGGTTACACAGATACGCAGTATTTT.

The J gene is TRBJ2-5, the V gene TRBV14, with 9 bases lining up with TRBD2. The V gene end was trimmed by 1 base and the J gene end by 1 base; junction bases not matched to a gene: 1. The CDR3 totals 15 residues. Looked up from germline, CDR1 is SGHDN and CDR2 is FVKESK. CDR3 DNA sequence: TGTGCCAGCAGCCAAGTAGCGGGAGCCCAAGAGACCCAGTACTTC. This codes for CASSQVAGAQETQYF.

The V gene is TRBV29-1, the J gene TRBJ2-1; the match to TRBD2 covers 13 bases. The V segment lost 6 bases and the J segment 13 bases; nucleotides outside the gene matches: 9. The V gene's germline CDR1 is SQVTM and CDR2 ANQGSEA. This CDR3 is 13 amino acids long. CDR3 sequence: CSVDPGTSGAQFF. The CDR3 DNA reads TGCAGCGTGGACCCTGGGACTAGCGGGGCCCAGTTCTTC.

This sequence joins TRBV5-1 and TRBJ2-3; D possibly corresponds to TRBD2 (5 bases). CDR3 length: 17 residues. Germline V gene sequence: CDR1 SGHRS, CDR2 YFSETQ. V shed 4 bases and J shed 2 bases, with 20 bases lying between them. The CDR3 protein is CASSLFRGVEATDTQYF. The DNA for the CDR3 is TGCGCCAGCAGCCTATTTCGGGGAGTGGAAGCCACAGATACGCAGTATTTT. Together with reference TRBV5-1 and TRBJ2-3, the CDR3 gives the full variable domain: KAGVTQTPRYLIKTRGQQVTLSCSPISGHRSVSWYQQTPGQGLQFLFEYFSETQRNKGNFPGRFSGRQFSNSRSEMNVSTLELGDSALYLCASSLFRGVEATDTQYFGPGTRLTVL.

The rearrangement uses TRBV27 and TRBJ2-7; the match to TRBD2 covers 9 bases. Germline V lookup: CDR1 MNHEY, CDR2 SMNVEV (reference sequence). The CDR3 is 16 residues long. V lost 1 base, J lost 4 bases, and 8 bases stayed unmatched. The CDR3 DNA reads TGTGCCAGCAGTTTATTCGCTAGCGGGACCGGTTACGAGCAGTACTTC. This codes for CASSLFASGTGYEQYF.